Described below is a single T cell receptor (beta chain) sequence and its context. The sample is drawn from a study of blood T cell repertoires in COVID-19. The overall study: Samples taken during acute and convalescent COVID-19 were collected in the United States, Italy and Spain.

Repertoires were generated with immunoSEQ multiplex PCR, while TCRdb's copy carries only in-frame clones and drops some. The sample includes fewer than 150,000 clones, almost 85% seen only once; the top ten take around 13%. V dropped 4 bases and J dropped 4; count of bases not matched to a gene: 7. The CDR3 consists of 14 residues. In germline, CDR1 is LNHNV, CDR2 YYDKDF (reference sequence). The source is a woman in her 30s who had recovered from COVID-19. Sequences were obtained from peripheral blood. The genes are TRBV15 and TRBJ2-7, with 7 bases matching TRBD1. The CDR3 here is CATSTRQGRYEQYF. CDR3 in DNA: TGTGCCACCAGCACGCGACAGGGTCGTTACGAGCAGTACTTC.